The T cell receptor beta chain described here comes from a study of Ad26.COV2.S vaccination and SARS-CoV-2 variants. Study as a whole: The trial was COV1001 and the donor's arm was Ad26.COV2.S. Dosing was one shot or two shots 56 days apart.

Between the trimmed V and J ends, which lost 0 bases and 4 bases, there was a span of 11 bases. CDR3 length equals 15 residues. Germline CDR1 and CDR2: SGHRS and YFSETQ. The treatment: 15 to 20 received Ad26.COV2.S at low or high dose, single or two shots; 5 received placebo; per-sample allocation not given. After the first vaccine or placebo injection, samples were drawn on day 63. Profiling relied on immunoSEQ multiplex PCR, and the TCRdb table lists in-frame clones only, not all of them. This repertoire shows 300,000 to 400,000 clones, 88% found once; its top ten account for 6.4%. The specimen comprised peripheral blood, sampled in a trial of Ad26.COV2.S vaccine versus placebo. The source of this sequence is a person aged 18-60 years who received the Ad26.COV2.S COVID-19 vaccine or a placebo. The chain joins TRBV5-1 to TRBJ2-1; TRBD1 might be the D (5 bases). The CDR3 loop is CASSLAQGLYNEQFF. The CDR3 DNA follows: TGCGCCAGCAGCTTGGCGCAGGGATTATACAATGAGCAGTTCTTC.